This is a list of T cell receptor beta chains from one sample in a study of OX40 agonist ivuxolimab in advanced cancers. Produced via immunoSEQ multiplex PCR; TCRdb's table is partial and in-frame only. The sample holds about 120,000 clones, around 89% seen once. The sample was CD4+ or CD8+ T cells sorted from blood, taken in a trial of the OX40 agonist ivuxolimab. The receptor source for this set is an adult with an advanced solid tumor such as melanoma, head and neck, liver or kidney cancer. The CDR3 runs from the conserved cysteine through the conserved F or W. The D gene is left open where the match is weak. Expanded clones get a size class; other rows say once, few or many, or leave the size out.

J gene: TRBJ1-1; clone size: few; D gene: TRBD1; V gene: TRBV6-1; CDR3 DNA: TGTGCCAGCAGTGTCGGACAGGGAGGAGCCGAAGCTTTCTTT; CDR3 protein: CASSVGQGGAEAFF
J gene: TRBJ1-4; clone size: NA; D gene: NA; V gene: TRBV7-2; CDR3 DNA: TGTGCCAGCAGCTTAGCCGCCCCCCCGGGACCTGTAAATGAAAAACTGTTTTTT; CDR3 protein: CASSLAAPPGPVNEKLFF
J gene: TRBJ1-4; clone size: NA; D gene: NA; V gene: TRBV4-3; CDR3 DNA: TGCGCCAGCAGCCAGGGACAACTTAATGAAAAACTGTTTTTT; CDR3 protein: CASSQGQLNEKLFF
J gene: TRBJ2-3; clone size: few; D gene: TRBD2; V gene: TRBV29-1; CDR3 DNA: TGCAGCTTCAAGGGACTACCTACAGATACGCAGTATTTT; CDR3 protein: CSFKGLPTDTQYF
J gene: TRBJ1-2; clone size: NA; D gene: NA; V gene: TRBV14; CDR3 DNA: TGTGCCAGCAGCCAACTGACAGACTATGGCTACACCTTC; CDR3 protein: CASSQLTDYGYTF
J gene: TRBJ2-7; clone size: once; D gene: TRBD1; V gene: TRBV28; CDR3 DNA: TGTGCCAGCAGTCCTAGGACAGGCGGCCGATACGAGCAGTACTTC; CDR3 protein: CASSPRTGGRYEQYF
J gene: TRBJ1-2; clone size: NA; D gene: NA; V gene: TRBV5-1; CDR3 DNA: TGCGCCAGCAGCGAGAGTTCTAGTTATGGCTACACCTTC; CDR3 protein: CASSESSSYGYTF
J gene: TRBJ2-1; clone size: NA; D gene: NA; V gene: TRBV4-1; CDR3 DNA: TGCGCCAGCACCCCTGGGGTAGGGCGGTACAATGAGCAGTTCTTC; CDR3 protein: CASTPGVGRYNEQFF
J gene: TRBJ2-2; clone size: NA; D gene: NA; V gene: TRBV7-9; CDR3 DNA: TGTGCCAGCAGCTTTGACACAGGGTCGGACACCGGGGAGCTGTTTTTT; CDR3 protein: CASSFDTGSDTGELFF
J gene: TRBJ2-7; clone size: NA; D gene: NA; V gene: TRBV6-6; CDR3 DNA: TGTGCCAGCAGGCAGAACTTGGGCTCCTACGAGCAGTACTTC; CDR3 protein: CASRQNLGSYEQYF
J gene: TRBJ2-1; clone size: NA; D gene: NA; V gene: TRBV11-2; CDR3 DNA: TGTGCCAGCAGCTTAGGAATCTCGGACAATGAGCAGTTCTTC; CDR3 protein: CASSLGISDNEQFF
J gene: TRBJ1-2; clone size: NA; D gene: TRBD1; V gene: TRBV5-1; CDR3 DNA: TGCGCCAGCAGCCCGGACAGGAGTTATGGCTACACCTTC; CDR3 protein: CASSPDRSYGYTF
J gene: TRBJ2-4; clone size: NA; D gene: NA; V gene: TRBV28; CDR3 DNA: TGTGCCAGCGGGGGCTACGCCAAAAACATTCAGTACTTC; CDR3 protein: CASGGYAKNIQYF
J gene: TRBJ2-7; clone size: NA; D gene: NA; V gene: TRBV28; CDR3 DNA: TGTGCCAGCAGTAGTGGAGGCGGCTACGAGCAGTACTTC; CDR3 protein: CASSSGGGYEQYF
J gene: TRBJ1-2; clone size: NA; D gene: TRBD1; V gene: TRBV6-5; CDR3 DNA: TGTGCCAGCAGTAGGGACAGGGGAGGGAGCTATGGCTACACCTTC; CDR3 protein: CASSRDRGGSYGYTF
J gene: TRBJ1-1; clone size: NA; D gene: NA; V gene: TRBV11-2; CDR3 DNA: TGTGCCAGCAGCCTAACAGAGAACACTGAAGCTTTCTTT; CDR3 protein: CASSLTENTEAFF